This TCR beta chain was recovered during a study of T cell repertoires in cytomegalovirus infection. MiXCR was run by TCRdb on the reads, yielding one entry per CDR3 protein. The table records 200,000 to 300,000 distinct CDR3 sequences, 10% to 15% of them present only once. General study results and limits: HLA-C-restricted CMV-specific TCR beta clonotypes were dominant in the ex vivo response.

Trimming pared 8 bases from V and 2 bases from J, leaving 9 bases between. Germline-derived CDR1 and CDR2 are MNHGY and SAAAGT. This CDR3 spans 13 amino acids. Turning to this clonotype: Its antigen is unidentified.

The chain carries TRBV6-8 and TRBJ2-2; perhaps D is TRBD1 or TRBD2 (5 bases each). The sequenced sample consisted of PBMCs. This TCR came from a human donor in good health (CMV status not recorded). Some clones in this sample may be carry-over from other donors' samples. CDR3 DNA sequence: TGTGCCAGCGGGGACGGAAACACCGGGGAGCTGTTTTTT. Translation: CASGDGNTGELFF.